In its sample, the clone carrying this TCR beta chain was seen a few times. Trimming removed 7 bases at V and 1 base at J, with 16 bases between. Germline values: CDR1 MNHEY, CDR2 SVGAGI. The CDR3 sequence is 15 residues long. These data originate in a study of blood T cell repertoires in COVID-19. In the study overall: The study drew acute and convalescent COVID-19 samples from the United States, Italy and Spain. The cDNA or gDNA used as material had been derived from T cells, B-cell-depleted T cells, or PBMCs.

In the original processing: The authors estimated nucleated cell counts from reference gene primer amplification. Assay: immunoSEQ multiplex PCR; the TCRdb copy retains only in-frame clones and omits some. Clone size and V and J calls were adopted from that table, with D and trimming inferred from the DNA. The repertoire consists of around 160,000 clones, with roughly 77% occurring once and the leading ten covering approximately 10%. The receptor was isolated from a human donor in a cohort sampled during active COVID-19. The chain carries TRBV6-5 and TRBJ1-1, with D possibly TRBD1 on 6 matching bases. Specimen: peripheral blood. Written as DNA, the CDR3 is TGTGCCAGCAACCTTTTAGGGACACAGAACACTGAAGCTTTCTTT. The encoded protein is CASNLLGTQNTEAFF.